A single TCR beta chain is shown here with its context. The germline gene is not matched at one end of the junction; a read error may be the cause. The data belong to a study of T cells in tumors after PD-1 blockade. In germline, CDR1 is PRHDT, CDR2 FYEKMQ (reference sequence). The CDR3 totals 12 residues. Produced via immunoSEQ multiplex PCR; TCRdb's table is partial and in-frame only. The sample includes about 15,000 clones, over 70% of them seen just once. The sequenced sample was PBMCs, obtained after anti-PD-1 treatment. The V gene is TRBV13, the J gene TRBJ1-2, with D tentatively TRBD1 (5 bases). This receptor was identified in a human donor with basal cell carcinoma. This CDR3 is CASSLGTYGYTF. The CDR3 DNA reads as TGTGCCAGCAGCCTAGGGACTTATGGCTACACCTTC.